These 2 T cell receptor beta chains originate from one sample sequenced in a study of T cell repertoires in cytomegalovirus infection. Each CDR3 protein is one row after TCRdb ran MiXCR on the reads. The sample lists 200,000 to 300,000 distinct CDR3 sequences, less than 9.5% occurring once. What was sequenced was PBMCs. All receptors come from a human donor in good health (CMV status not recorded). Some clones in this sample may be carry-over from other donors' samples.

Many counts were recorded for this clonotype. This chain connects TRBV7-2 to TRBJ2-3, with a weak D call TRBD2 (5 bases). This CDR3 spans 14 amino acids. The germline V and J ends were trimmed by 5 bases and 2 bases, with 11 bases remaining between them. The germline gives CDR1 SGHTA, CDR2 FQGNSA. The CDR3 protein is CASSPGLFTDTQYF. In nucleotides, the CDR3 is TGTGCCAGCAGCCCCGGACTTTTCACAGATACGCAGTATTTT.

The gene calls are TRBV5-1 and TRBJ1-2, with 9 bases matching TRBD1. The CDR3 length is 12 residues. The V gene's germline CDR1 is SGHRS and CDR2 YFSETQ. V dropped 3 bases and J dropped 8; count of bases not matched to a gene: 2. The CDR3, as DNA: TGCGCCAGCAGCTGGGACAGGGTGGGCTACACCTTC. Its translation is CASSWDRVGYTF.